Presented here are 5 T cell receptor beta chains from one specimen sequenced in a study of Graves' ophthalmopathy and Graves' hyperthyroidism. RNA transcripts yielded amplified TCR beta CDR3 regions. Scientists carried out first-round RT-PCR using HTBI primers and then a second-round multiplex PCR. TCRdb reanalysed the multiplex PCR reads using MiXCR and keeps one entry per CDR3 protein. The sample has 500,000 to 800,000 distinct CDR3 sequences, 35% to 50% seen once; the top ten hold 2.5% to 3.5%. Sequencing used peripheral blood. The source of these receptors is an adult man with Graves' ophthalmopathy.

This clonotype was seen at least ten times. The rearrangement uses TRBV12-3 or TRBV12-4 and TRBJ1-3; weak D call: TRBD1 (5 bases). V was trimmed by 2 bases and J by 5 bases, leaving 7 bases between them. CDR3 length: 13 residues. Here the CDR3 reads CASSLWGRNTIYF. Written as DNA, the CDR3 is TGTGCCAGCAGTTTATGGGGGAGAAACACCATATATTTT.

This clonotype was counted at least ten times. The chain employs TRBV7-6 and TRBJ2-7; TRBD1 agrees at 9 bases. V shed 5 bases, J shed 8 bases, and the junction held 7 bases outside the gene matches. The CDR3 is made up of 13 amino acids. CDR1 is SGHVS, CDR2 FNYEAQ, per germline. The CDR3 spells CASSPQTGGKQYF. DNA for the CDR3: TGTGCCAGCAGCCCTCAGACAGGGGGGAAGCAGTACTTC.

This clonotype came up a few times. The chain recombines TRBV4-3 with TRBJ2-7, with unresolved D. The CDR3 runs to 15 residues. Germline CDR1 reads LGHNA; CDR2 reads YSLEER. Trimming took 0 bases from V and 0 from J, leaving 9 bases between them. Here the CDR3 reads CASSQDWQVSYEQYF. For the CDR3, the DNA is TGCGCCAGCAGCCAAGATTGGCAGGTCTCCTACGAGCAGTACTTC.

The J gene is TRBJ2-4, the V gene TRBV2, with 8 nucleotides matching TRBD1. The length of the CDR3 is 15 residues. The germline CDR1 and CDR2 sequences are SNHLY and FYNNEI. Trimming cost V 7 bases and J 3 bases; bases outside gene matches: 8. The CDR3 nucleotides read TGTGCCAGCAATGAGGACAGGGCAGGCAAAAACATTCAGTACTTC. Translation gives CASNEDRAGKNIQYF. The full variable domain, its missing parts supplied by reference TRBV2 and TRBJ2-4, is EPEVTQTPSHQVTQMGQEVILRCVPISNHLYFYWYRQILGQKVEFLVSFYNNEISEKSEIFDDQFSVERPDGSNFTLKIRSTKLEDSAMYFCASNEDRAGKNIQYFGAGTRLSVL.

This chain links TRBV11-3 with TRBJ1-1, with no clear D. V was clipped by 0 bases and J by 5 bases, with 13 bases between them. Germline V CDR1 and CDR2: SGHNT, YENEEA. The length of the CDR3 is 15 residues. Here the CDR3 DNA reads TGTGCCAGCAGCTTAGAGGCTAGCGGGATTACTGAAGCTTTCTTT. This gives the protein CASSLEASGITEAFF.